The sequence of this T cell receptor beta chain was determined in a study of blood T cells in healthy people across ages. The CDR3 runs 15 residues. Germline CDR1 and CDR2: SGHVS and FNYEAQ. Trimming took off 1 base at V and 2 bases at J, with 9 bases between the two ends. PCR was performed a second time for about 6 to 12 cycles using a sample-barcoded 5' primer and a J-beta primer mix. TCRdb analysed the 5' RACE reads with MiXCR anew, one entry per CDR3 protein. The profile covers about a million distinct CDR3 sequences, with about two fifths appearing a single time and roughly 14% taken by the ten largest.

The sequenced material came from blood. The clonotype was recovered from a man between 18 and 35 years old in good health. This rearrangement joins TRBV7-6 to TRBJ2-1, with D perhaps TRBD1 (5 bases). In DNA, the CDR3 is TGTGCCAGCAGCTTAGACAGGTCGGCCTACAATGAGCAGTTCTTC. It yields the protein CASSLDRSAYNEQFF. Filled out from reference TRBV7-6 and TRBJ2-1, the complete variable domain reads GAGVSQSPRYKVTKRGQDVALRCDPISGHVSLYWYRQALGQGPEFLTYFNYEAQQDKSGLPNDRFSAERPEGSISTLTIQRTEQRDSAMYRCASSLDRSAYNEQFFGPGTRLTVL.